This TCR beta chain was found in a study of T cell responses to AZD1222 COVID-19 vaccine. Whole-study findings and limits: Donors were largely white British and mainly female; clonal diversity was possibly underestimated. With dominance at 160-218 and 743-854, vaccine-associated CD4 TCRs spanned spike.

Researchers grouped second doses given at about 4 or about 12 weeks into one pool. Using immunoSEQ multiplex PCR, the repertoire was profiled, and TCRdb retains in-frame clones only, with some absent. The repertoire holds approximately 270,000 clones, with approximately 94% as singletons. Regarding this clone: Antigen unknown.

The CDR3 spans 13 residues. The germline V gene encodes CDR1 SGHKS and CDR2 YYEKEE (reference sequence). Deletions cut 5 bases from V and 6 bases from J, with 14 bases between. The input for sequencing was peripheral blood, taken 28 days after the second AZD1222 dose. The clonotype was recovered from an adult who received the AZD1222 COVID-19 vaccine. The chain carries TRBV5-5 and TRBJ1-1; weak D call: TRBD1 (5 bases). The CDR3 is CASSPFGGAEAFF. The DNA of the CDR3 is TGTGCCAGCAGTCCCTTCGGGGGGGCTGAAGCTTTCTTT.